This T cell receptor (beta chain) came from a study of T cell changes during pregnancy in multiple sclerosis. Libraries were prepared by immunoSEQ multiplex PCR; TCRdb keeps only in-frame clonotypes and omits some of them. The sample lists about 48,000 clones; around 90% were seen once. CDR1 is MDHEN and CDR2 is SYDVKM in the germline V gene. Deletions cut 5 bases from V and 0 bases from J, with 14 bases between. The CDR3 is 16 amino acids. The clonotype was recovered from a female donor with multiple sclerosis, enrolled in a pregnancy study. Sample: CD4+ T cells from peripheral blood mononuclear cells, taken in the second trimester of pregnancy. The rearrangement joins TRBV28 to TRBJ1-5; D gene ambiguous. The CDR3 sequence is CASSPPTPYSNQPQHF. CDR3 DNA sequence: TGTGCCAGCAGTCCCCCGACACCCTATAGCAATCAGCCCCAGCATTTT.